This T cell receptor (beta chain) is drawn from a study of blood T cells in healthy people across ages. About the research overall: Per two T cells, template switching captured roughly one barcoded beta molecule.

A second PCR of about 6 to 12 cycles used a sample-barcoded 5' primer and a J-beta primer mix. TCRdb re-analysed the 5' RACE reads in MiXCR, keeping a single row per CDR3 protein. Of some 700,000 distinct CDR3 sequences listed, roughly 47% are singletons. Study-level findings and limits: Among long-lived donors, naive CD4+ cells were more numerous and diversity higher than in aged donors. The recorded TCR beta diversity per million T cells decreased in a roughly linear manner with age.

Note on this clonotype: The antigen is undetermined.

The clonotype comes from a woman in her sixties in good health. Sequenced: blood.

CDR3 protein: CASSPSGRDSYGYTF. For the CDR3, the DNA is TGTGCCAGCAGCCCTTCGGGGCGGGACAGCTATGGCTACACCTTC. V is TRBV11-2 and J is TRBJ1-2, with TRBD1 matching 7 bases. Germline V gene lookup returns CDR1 SGHAT and CDR2 FQNNGV. This CDR3 has 15 residues. V dropped 5 bases and J dropped 4; count of bases not matched to a gene: 10.